This entry is about one TCR beta chain. As yet, its antigen is unknown. The sample has other DNA sequences that encode this CDR3 too. The data were obtained in a study of shared clonotypes between healthy human individuals. Notes on the study in general: As a rule, naive subsets had a larger estimated richness than memory subsets.

This CDR3 region has 12 residues. Between the trimmed V and J ends, which lost 4 bases and 2 bases, there was a span of 7 bases. CDR1 is SGDLS, CDR2 YYNGEE, per germline. Profiled with immunoSEQ multiplex PCR; TCRdb holds only in-frame clones, not every one. The table has about 2.1 million clones, 90% to 95% seen once; the top ten hold roughly 1.7%. Naive CD8 cells lacked CD45RO and underwent positive selection for CCR7, leaving out terminally differentiated effector memory CD45RA+ cells. Source material: naive CD8+ T cells from PBMCs. This chain uses TRBV9 with TRBJ2-7; D remains ambiguous. The origin of this receptor is a man aged 18 to 30 in good health. Some clones in this sample may be carry-over from other donors' samples. The CDR3 loop reads CASSPRPYEQYF. The CDR3 DNA follows: TGTGCCAGCAGCCCACGTCCCTACGAGCAGTACTTC.